Shown below are 18 T cell receptor beta chains from a single sample sequenced in a study of shared clonotypes between healthy human individuals. Sequencing was performed with immunoSEQ multiplex PCR; in TCRdb, only in-frame clones are kept and a portion is missing. Altogether about a million clones are present, approximately 77% being singletons, with the ten largest covering 0.7% to 0.95%. Sequencing input: memory CD4+ T cells from PBMCs. Subset defined: CD45RA-negative fraction. The receptors come from a man aged 18 to 35 in good health. Some clones in this sample may be carry-over from other donors' samples.

The J gene is TRBJ2-6, the V gene TRBV7-9; D gene uncertain. The V gene's germline CDR1 is SEHNR and CDR2 FQNEAQ (reference sequence). The CDR3 runs 15 residues. With 2 bases removed from V and 0 bases from J, the gap between germline ends came to 5 bases. In DNA form, the CDR3 reads TGTGCCAGCAGCTTAAGGGTCTCTGGGGCCAACGTCCTGACTTTC. Translating gives CASSLRVSGANVLTF.

The chain couples TRBV28 to TRBJ2-7; the match to TRBD2 covers 10 bases. The CDR3 has 15 amino acids. The junction had 9 bases not matched to a gene; V was cut back by 7 bases and J by 3 bases. The germline V gene encodes CDR1 MDHEN and CDR2 SYDVKM. The CDR3 DNA reads TGTGCCAGCACCTTTAGCGGGAGGTACGACTACGAGCAGTACTTC. Translation gives CASTFSGRYDYEQYF.

This chain links TRBV7-2 with TRBJ1-1; D is undetermined. The CDR3 sequence is 15 residues long. Trimming took 1 base from V and 3 from J, leaving 12 bases between them. Germline V gene sequence: CDR1 SGHTA, CDR2 FQGNSA. The chain's CDR3 is CASSLVGTVHTEAFF. In DNA form, the CDR3 reads TGTGCCAGCAGCTTAGTTGGTACGGTCCACACTGAAGCTTTCTTT.

The chain combines TRBV2 with TRBJ1-5; weak D call: TRBD1 (5 bases). Germline V CDR1 and CDR2: SNHLY, FYNNEI. The CDR3 runs to 12 residues. The V end was cut by 6 bases, the J end by 6 bases, with 9 bases between. CDR3 in DNA: TGTGCCAGCAGCGGGGACCGTCAGCCCCAGCATTTT. Amino acids: CASSGDRQPQHF.

The chain carries TRBV10-2 and TRBJ2-7; D is unresolved. Trimming left V 6 bases short and J 5 bases short, with 20 bases between. The germline V gene encodes CDR1 WSHSY and CDR2 SAAADI. The CDR3 is 15 amino acids. The CDR3 nucleotides read TGCGCCAGCAGCCCGCCCCCGGTCCAAAGGCACGAGCAGTACTTC. Its protein is CASSPPPVQRHEQYF.

This sequence joins TRBV7-3 and TRBJ2-1; TRBD2 aligns across 9 bases. V dropped 4 bases and J dropped 5; count of bases not matched to a gene: 15. This CDR3 contains 18 residues. From germline, CDR1 is SGHTA and CDR2 FQGTGA. The CDR3 region is CASSSAGIAGAGDNEQFF. CDR3 DNA sequence: TGTGCCAGCAGCTCCGCAGGAATAGCGGGAGCGGGGGACAATGAGCAGTTCTTC.

The V gene is TRBV6-1, the J gene TRBJ2-2; D is possibly TRBD1 (5 bases). The V end was cut by 6 bases, the J end by 3 bases, with 8 bases between. The CDR3 has 13 amino acids. Germline V lookup: CDR1 MNHNS, CDR2 SASEGT. The CDR3 loop is CASSLQDTGELFF. CDR3 nucleotide sequence: TGTGCCAGCAGCTTACAGGACACCGGGGAGCTGTTTTTT.

The chain uses TRBV5-1 and TRBJ2-7; D may correspond to TRBD1 or TRBD2 (6 bases each). This CDR3 has 13 residues. V lost 7 bases and J lost 3, with 14 bases in between. Per germline, CDR1 SGHRS and CDR2 YFSETQ. CDR3 protein: CASSTGGGYEQYF. The DNA for the CDR3 is TGCGCCAGCTCCACCGGAGGGGGCTACGAGCAGTACTTC.

The rearrangement uses TRBV29-1 and TRBJ2-7; the match to TRBD2 covers 8 bases. This CDR3 is 12 amino acids long. V lost 7 bases and J lost 5; bases outside the gene matches: 7. Looked up from germline, CDR1 is SQVTM and CDR2 is ANQGSEA. The CDR3 DNA is TGCAGCGGAGCAGCGGGAGTACACGAGCAGTACTTC. It translates to CSGAAGVHEQYF.

The gene calls are TRBV6-1 and TRBJ1-2; D gene ambiguous. Germline V gives CDR1 MNHNS, CDR2 SASEGT. V lost 6 bases and J 8 bases, leaving 19 bases between the germline ends. The CDR3 consists of 14 residues. The CDR3 region is CASRSRESSWGYTF. The CDR3 bases are TGTGCCAGCAGAAGCCGGGAGTCCTCGTGGGGCTACACCTTC.

This clone appeared once. The V gene is TRBV5-1, the J gene TRBJ2-7, with a possible D match to TRBD2 (5 bases). The CDR3 contains 13 residues. The V end lost 5 bases, the J end lost 6 bases, and 15 bases lay between the germline ends. Per the germline V gene, CDR1 is SGHRS and CDR2 is YFSETQ. This CDR3 reads CASRSENEGEQYF. CDR3 bases: TGCGCCAGCAGATCCGAAAACGAGGGCGAGCAGTACTTC.

The chain recombines TRBV28 with TRBJ1-1, with no clear D. CDR1 and CDR2 (germline): MDHEN, SYDVKM. The CDR3 is 14 amino acids. The V and J ends lost 8 bases and 5 bases respectively, with 18 bases between them. The CDR3 DNA follows: TGTGCCAGCGAGTACAGCCGTGGTGGGACTGAAGCTTTCTTT. This translates into CASEYSRGGTEAFF.

The J gene is TRBJ2-1, the V gene TRBV5-1; the D gene is possibly TRBD1 (5 bases). The CDR3 has 15 residues. Germline CDR1 is SGHRS and CDR2 is YFSETQ. Trimming took off 2 bases at V and 3 bases at J, with 12 bases between the two ends. The DNA of the CDR3 is TGCGCCAGCAGCTTAGCAGGGTCCCTCTACAATGAGCAGTTCTTC. Residues: CASSLAGSLYNEQFF.

The chain combines TRBV5-1 with TRBJ1-2, with 7 bases aligning to TRBD1. Looked up from germline, CDR1 is SGHRS and CDR2 is YFSETQ. Germline trimming cut 0 bases from V and 3 bases from J; bases unmatched to any gene: 8. This CDR3 is 16 amino acids long. CDR3 sequence (DNA): TGCGCCAGCAGCTTGGATACAGGGGAAGGAGACTATGGCTACACCTTC. Protein: CASSLDTGEGDYGYTF.

The chain recombines TRBV7-3 with TRBJ1-2; TRBD1 agrees at 10 bases. The CDR3 consists of 15 residues. The V gene end was trimmed by 4 bases and the J gene end by 4 bases; junction bases not matched to a gene: 6. The germline gives CDR1 SGHTA, CDR2 FQGTGA. CDR3 amino acids: CASSSGTGASYGYTF. The CDR3 coding sequence is TGTGCCAGCAGCTCCGGGACAGGGGCTTCCTATGGCTACACCTTC.

For this clone: It differs at one base from a far larger clone, so likely a read error. The conserved phenylalanine or tryptophan normally closing the CDR3 is absent here, so this likely arose from a read error. As DNA, the CDR3 is TGTGCCAGCAGCCAACTAGCGGGAGACTACGAGCAGTACCTC. Amino acids: CASSQLAGDYEQYL. The J gene is TRBJ2-7, the V gene TRBV4-2, with TRBD2 matching 10 bases. The CDR3 runs 14 residues. From germline, CDR1 is LGHNA and CDR2 YNFKEQ. V dropped 2 bases and J dropped 3; count of bases not matched to a gene: 1.

The J gene is TRBJ1-3, the V gene TRBV7-2, with D unclear. CDR3 length: 14 amino acids. Germline V gene data show CDR1 as SGHTA and CDR2 as FQGNSA. Trimming stripped 2 bases from V and 0 bases from J, with 5 bases between. As DNA, the CDR3 is TGTGCCAGCAGCTTAACAGACTCTGGAAACACCATATATTTT. Protein sequence: CASSLTDSGNTIYF.

V and J are TRBV5-1 and TRBJ2-7, with D perhaps TRBD1 or TRBD2 (5 bases each). In germline, CDR1 is SGHRS, CDR2 YFSETQ. The V gene lost 0 bases and the J gene lost 3 bases, with 13 bases spanning the gap. CDR3 length: 15 amino acids. The chain's CDR3 is CASSLAPRGGYEQYF. DNA of the CDR3: TGCGCCAGCAGCTTGGCCCCGAGGGGTGGCTACGAGCAGTACTTC.